The source of this T cell receptor (beta chain) is a study of radiation and T cells in renal cell carcinoma. Per germline, CDR1 SGHDT and CDR2 YYEEEE. The CDR3 length is 15 residues. Between the trimmed V and J ends, which lost 4 bases and 1 base, there was a span of 15 bases. Only in-frame clones appear in the TCRdb table, and some are missing; sequencing was by immunoSEQ multiplex PCR. The table has 150,000 or so clones, nearly 90% seen once. Time point described: baseline pretreatment blood. Regarding treatment: 15 Gy SBRT to primary tumor, nephrectomy 4 weeks later. This sequence joins TRBV5-6 and TRBJ2-7; D is uncertain. The receptor was isolated from a woman between 50 and 59 years old with renal cell carcinoma. Specimen: blood, collected from a patient whose treatment included radiotherapy and nephrectomy. Here the CDR3 DNA reads TGTGCCAGCAGCCTACCGACGACGGTATCCTACGAGCAGTACTTC. Translating gives CASSLPTTVSYEQYF. The full variable domain, rest sourced from reference TRBV5-6 and TRBJ2-7, is DAGVTQSPTHLIKTRGQQVTLRCSPKSGHDTVSWYQQALGQGPQFIFQYYEEEERQRGNFPDRFSGHQFPNYSSELNVNALLLGDSALYLCASSLPTTVSYEQYFGPGTRLTVT.